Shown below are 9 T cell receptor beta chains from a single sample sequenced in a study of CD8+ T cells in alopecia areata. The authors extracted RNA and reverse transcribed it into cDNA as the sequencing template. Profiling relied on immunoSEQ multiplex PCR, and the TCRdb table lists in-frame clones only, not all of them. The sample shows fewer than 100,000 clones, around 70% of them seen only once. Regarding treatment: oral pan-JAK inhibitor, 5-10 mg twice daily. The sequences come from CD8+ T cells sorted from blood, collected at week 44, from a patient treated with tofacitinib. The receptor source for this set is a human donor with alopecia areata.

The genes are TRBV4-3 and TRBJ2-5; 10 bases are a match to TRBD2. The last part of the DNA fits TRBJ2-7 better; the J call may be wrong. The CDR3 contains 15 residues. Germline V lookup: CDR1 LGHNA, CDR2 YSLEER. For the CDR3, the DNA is TGCGCCAGCAGCGTGGCTAGCGGGAGAACCTACGAGCAGTACTTC. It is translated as CASSVASGRTYEQYF.

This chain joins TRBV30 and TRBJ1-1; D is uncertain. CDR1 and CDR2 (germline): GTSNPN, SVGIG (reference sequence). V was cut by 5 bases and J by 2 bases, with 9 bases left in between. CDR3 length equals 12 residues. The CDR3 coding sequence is TGTGCCTGGGTTGAAGGTAACACTGAAGCTTTCTTT. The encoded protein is CAWVEGNTEAFF.

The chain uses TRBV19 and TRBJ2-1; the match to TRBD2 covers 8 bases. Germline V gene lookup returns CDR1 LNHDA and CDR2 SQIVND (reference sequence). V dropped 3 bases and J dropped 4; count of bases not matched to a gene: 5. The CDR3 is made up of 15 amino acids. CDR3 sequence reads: CASSISGGGYNEQFF. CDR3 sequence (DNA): TGTGCCAGTAGTATCAGCGGGGGAGGTTACAATGAGCAGTTCTTC. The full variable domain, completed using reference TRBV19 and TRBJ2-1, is DGGITQSPKYLFRKEGQNVTLSCEQNLNHDAMYWYRQDPGQGLRLIYYSQIVNDFQKGDIAEGYSVSREKKESFPLTVTSAQKNPTAFYLCASSISGGGYNEQFFGPGTRLTVL.

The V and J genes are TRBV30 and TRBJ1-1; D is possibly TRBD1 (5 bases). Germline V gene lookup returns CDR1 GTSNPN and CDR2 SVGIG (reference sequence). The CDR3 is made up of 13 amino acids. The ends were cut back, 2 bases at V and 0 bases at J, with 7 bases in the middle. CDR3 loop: CAWSSGMNTEAFF. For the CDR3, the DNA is TGTGCCTGGAGTTCAGGGATGAACACTGAAGCTTTCTTT.

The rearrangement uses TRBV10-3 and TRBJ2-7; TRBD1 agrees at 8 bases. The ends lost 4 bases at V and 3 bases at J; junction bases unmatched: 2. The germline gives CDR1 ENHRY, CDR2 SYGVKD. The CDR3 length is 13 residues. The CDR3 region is CAISGQGNYEQYF. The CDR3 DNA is TGTGCCATCAGTGGACAGGGGAACTACGAGCAGTACTTC.

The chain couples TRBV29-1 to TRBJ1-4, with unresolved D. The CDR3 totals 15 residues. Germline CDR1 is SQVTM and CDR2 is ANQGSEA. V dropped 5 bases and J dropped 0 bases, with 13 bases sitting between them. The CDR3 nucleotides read TGCAGCGTTTTGGGTAAAGGGTCAACTAATGAAAAACTGTTTTTT. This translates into CSVLGKGSTNEKLFF.

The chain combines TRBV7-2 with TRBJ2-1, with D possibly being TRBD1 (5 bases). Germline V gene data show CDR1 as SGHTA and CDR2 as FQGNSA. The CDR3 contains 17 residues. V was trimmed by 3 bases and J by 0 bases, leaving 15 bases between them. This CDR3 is CASSFLRVSSSYNEQFF. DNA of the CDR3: TGTGCCAGCAGCTTTCTCAGGGTATCGAGCTCCTACAATGAGCAGTTCTTC.

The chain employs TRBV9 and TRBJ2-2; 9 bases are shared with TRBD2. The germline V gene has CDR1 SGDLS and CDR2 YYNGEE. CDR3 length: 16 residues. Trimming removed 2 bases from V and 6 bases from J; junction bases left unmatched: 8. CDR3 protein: CASSVSSKRGAGELFF. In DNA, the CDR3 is TGTGCCAGCAGCGTTAGTTCCAAGCGGGGGGCCGGGGAGCTGTTTTTT.

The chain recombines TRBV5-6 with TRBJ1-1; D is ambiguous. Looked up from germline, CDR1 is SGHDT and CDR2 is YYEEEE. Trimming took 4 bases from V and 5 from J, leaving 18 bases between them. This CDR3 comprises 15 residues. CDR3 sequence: CASSPAAGEGTEAFF. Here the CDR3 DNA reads TGTGCCAGCAGCCCGGCGGCCGGGGAAGGAACTGAAGCTTTCTTT.